One sample yielded the 22 T cell receptor beta chains listed below, sequenced in a study of OX40 agonist ivuxolimab in advanced cancers. Assay used: immunoSEQ multiplex PCR; TCRdb lists only in-frame clones, some missing. The sample lists over 30,000 clones, around 82% occurring once. The specimen comprised CD4+ or CD8+ T cells sorted from blood, sampled in a trial of the OX40 agonist ivuxolimab. The receptors shown here come from an adult with an advanced solid tumor such as melanoma, head and neck, liver or kidney cancer.

J is TRBJ1-4 and V is TRBV5-8; tentative D call: TRBD1 (5 bases). This CDR3 is 16 amino acids long. Germline V gene lookup returns CDR1 SGHTS and CDR2 YDEGEE. Trimming stripped 0 bases from V and 4 bases from J, with 13 bases between. The CDR3 bases are TGTGCCAGCAGCTTGGCGGGGGGACTCAATAATGAAAAACTGTTTTTT. Encoded protein: CASSLAGGLNNEKLFF.

The chain carries TRBV9 and TRBJ2-5; 10 positions match TRBD2. V trimming: 4 bases; J trimming: 5 bases; junction bases outside the gene matches: 5. This CDR3 spans 14 amino acids. CDR1 is SGDLS, CDR2 YYNGEE, per germline. CDR3 region: CASSPSSGGETQYF. DNA for the CDR3: TGTGCCAGCAGCCCTAGTAGCGGGGGGGAGACCCAGTACTTC.

This chain joins TRBV15 and TRBJ2-3, with 8 bases aligning to TRBD2. This CDR3 comprises 14 residues. Germline CDR1 is LNHNV and CDR2 is YYDKDF (reference sequence). With V trimmed by 5 bases and J by 6 bases, 7 bases remained unmatched. CDR3 sequence: CATSAGGDEDTQYF. Here the CDR3 DNA reads TGTGCCACCAGCGCGGGGGGCGATGAGGATACGCAGTATTTT.

This clone showed up just once. CDR3 bases: TGCGCCAGCAGCCAAGAGGGGAGCGGGGGGTCCTACAATGAGCAGTTCTTC. It encodes CASSQEGSGGSYNEQFF. The chain links TRBV4-1 to TRBJ2-1; TRBD2 agrees at 9 bases. Trimming cost V 0 bases and J 1 base; bases outside gene matches: 4. The CDR3 covers 17 residues. Germline-derived CDR1 and CDR2 are MGHRA and YSYEKL.

The sample holds one count of this clone. A read error may explain this, as a much larger clone is one base away. V gene TRBV5-1 combines with J gene TRBJ2-7; D gene unclear. Germline CDR1 is SGHRS and CDR2 is YFSETQ. The CDR3 is made up of 14 amino acids. V was shortened by 0 bases and J by 7 bases, with 14 bases between the two germline ends. CDR3 residues: CASSLGGVSREQYF. DNA of the CDR3: TGCGCCAGCAGCTTGGGTGGGGTCTCGAGGGAGCAGTACTTC.

This clone was detected only a few times. The rearrangement links TRBV7-9 to TRBJ1-6; D might be TRBD1 (5 bases). V lost 8 bases and J 7 bases, leaving 15 bases between the germline ends. The germline gives CDR1 SEHNR, CDR2 FQNEAQ (reference sequence). The CDR3 has 14 residues. CDR3 in amino acids: CASQTGTLNSPLHF. Here the CDR3 DNA reads TGTGCCAGCCAGACCGGGACCCTAAATTCACCCCTCCACTTT.

This chain connects TRBV7-8 to TRBJ1-6; D is ambiguous. CDR1 SGHVS and CDR2 FQNEAQ come from the germline V gene. Trimming shortened V by 1 base and J by 7 bases, and 11 bases separated the two germline ends. The CDR3 has 15 residues. The CDR3 DNA reads as TGTGCCAGCAGCTTAGTCAGTGTGATCAATTCACCCCTCCACTTT. Translation gives CASSLVSVINSPLHF.

This chain uses TRBV18 with TRBJ2-5; D perhaps matches TRBD2 (5 bases). CDR3 length: 14 residues. Looked up from germline, CDR1 is KGHSH and CDR2 is LQKENI. V lost 4 bases and J 2 bases, leaving 11 bases between the germline ends. CDR3 coding DNA: TGTGCCAGCTCACTAAACGGCGGGCAAGAGACCCAGTACTTC. Protein sequence: CASSLNGGQETQYF.

V gene TRBV12-5 combines with J gene TRBJ1-1; D gene unclear. From germline, CDR1 is LGHNT and CDR2 FRNRAP. With 0 bases removed from V and 1 base from J, the gap between germline ends came to 21 bases. This CDR3 region has 19 residues. The CDR3: CASGLVLGVRDGSNTEAFF. The DNA for the CDR3 is TGTGCTAGTGGTTTGGTACTGGGTGTGAGGGATGGATCGAACACTGAAGCTTTCTTT. The whole variable domain, remainder taken from reference TRBV12-5 and TRBJ1-1, is DARVTQTPRHKVTEMGQEVTMRCQPILGHNTVFWYRQTMMQGLELLAYFRNRAPLDDSGMPKDRFSAEMPDATLATLKIQPSEPRDSAVYFCASGLVLGVRDGSNTEAFFGQGTRLTVV.

The chain is built from TRBV4-1 and TRBJ2-2, with TRBD1 matching 8 bases. The CDR3 is made up of 16 amino acids. The germline V gene has CDR1 MGHRA and CDR2 YSYEKL. J gave up 1 base and V 4 bases, and 5 bases lay outside the gene matches. This chain's CDR3 is CASSPIGQGNTGELFF. For the CDR3, the DNA is TGCGCCAGCAGCCCGATTGGACAGGGGAACACCGGGGAGCTGTTTTTT.

The CDR3 nucleotides are TGCGCCAGCAGCCAAGGGGACCCTCACACAGATACGCAGTATTTT. Its translation is CASSQGDPHTDTQYF. The chain combines TRBV4-3 with TRBJ2-3; D possibly matches TRBD1 or TRBD2 (5 bases each). CDR3 length: 15 residues. Trimming took 1 base from V and 2 from J, leaving 10 bases between them. Germline loops: CDR1 LGHNA, CDR2 YSLEER.

This chain joins TRBV30 and TRBJ1-5; 7 bases are a match to TRBD1. V shed 2 bases, J shed 3 bases, and the junction held 7 bases outside the gene matches. The germline CDR1 and CDR2 sequences are GTSNPN and SVGIG (reference sequence). The CDR3 runs to 15 residues. The chain's CDR3 is CAWSRGGTVNQPQHF. The CDR3 DNA reads TGTGCCTGGAGTAGGGGGGGGACAGTCAATCAGCCCCAGCATTTT.

The CDR3 DNA reads TGTGCCAGCAGCGCCAGGAACTATGGCTACACCTTC. Protein product: CASSARNYGYTF. The rearrangement joins TRBV9 to TRBJ1-2; D unclear. CDR1 and CDR2 (germline): SGDLS, YYNGEE. The CDR3 is 12 amino acids. V shed 3 bases and J shed 2 bases, with 5 bases lying between them.

This clone is a singleton in its sample. J is TRBJ2-5 and V is TRBV25-1, with 11 bases fitting TRBD1. The germline gives CDR1 MGHDK, CDR2 SYGVNS. J was trimmed by 5 bases and V by 4 bases; bases with no gene match: 6. The CDR3 runs 15 residues. For the CDR3, the DNA is TGTGCCAGCAGTGCCTGGACAGGGGGCTCCGAGACCCAGTACTTC. It is translated as CASSAWTGGSETQYF.

The rearrangement joins TRBV10-3 to TRBJ2-1, with D possibly matching TRBD2 (6 bases). V lost 6 bases and J 1 base, leaving 16 bases between the germline ends. CDR1 is ENHRY and CDR2 is SYGVKD in the germline V gene. This CDR3 spans 16 amino acids. The CDR3 protein is CAISRAGTQSYNEQFF. CDR3 in DNA: TGTGCCATCAGCCGGGCGGGGACCCAGTCCTACAATGAGCAGTTCTTC.

This clone was detected once. The J gene is TRBJ1-5, the V gene TRBV2; D might be TRBD1 (5 bases). The CDR3 extends over 14 amino acids. Germline V lookup: CDR1 SNHLY, CDR2 FYNNEI. The V end lost 5 bases, the J end lost 0 bases, and 8 bases lay between the germline ends. CDR3 DNA: TGTGCCAGCAGTTGGGGCTATAGCAATCAGCCCCAGCATTTT. Translated, it gives CASSWGYSNQPQHF.

The chain employs TRBV23-1 and TRBJ1-2; D is undetermined. TRBV23-1 has ORF status, its function being uncertain. Between the trimmed V and J ends, which lost 9 bases and 0 bases, there was a span of 11 bases. This CDR3 comprises 13 residues. In DNA, the CDR3 is TGCGCCAGTCCACCTTTGGCTAACTATGGCTACACCTTC. Protein sequence: CASPPLANYGYTF.

This clone was counted a single time. The gene calls are TRBV7-2 and TRBJ2-1; the match to TRBD2 covers 8 bases. CDR1 and CDR2 (germline): SGHTA, FQGNSA. J was trimmed by 6 bases and V by 0 bases; bases with no gene match: 4. This CDR3 is 15 amino acids long. DNA of the CDR3: TGTGCCAGCAGCTTAGCGGAGGGACTAGTCAATGAGCAGTTCTTC. Protein product: CASSLAEGLVNEQFF.

In its sample, this clone was seen once. The V gene is TRBV27, the J gene TRBJ2-5; 9 bases align to TRBD1. The ends lost 4 bases at V and 4 bases at J; junction bases unmatched: 19. The germline V gene encodes CDR1 MNHEY and CDR2 SMNVEV (reference sequence). The CDR3 is made up of 19 amino acids. CDR3: CASSSSMVPAGQGRETQYF. CDR3 DNA: TGTGCCAGCAGTTCTTCAATGGTACCGGCGGGACAGGGCCGAGAGACCCAGTACTTC.

This chain uses TRBV6-7 with TRBJ2-5; D tentatively reads TRBD1 or TRBD2 (6 bases each). TRBV6-7 is an ORF, with its function uncertain. The V end was cut by 9 bases, the J end by 3 bases, with 23 bases between. The CDR3 contains 16 residues. This chain's CDR3 is CARRGGRGRLKETQYF. The CDR3 DNA sequence: TGTGCCAGACGAGGGGGGCGGGGCAGACTAAAAGAGACCCAGTACTTC.

This chain uses TRBV19 with TRBJ1-2; D might be TRBD1 (6 bases). Germline loops: CDR1 LNHDA, CDR2 SQIVND (reference sequence). Trimming left V 6 bases short and J 0 bases short, with 14 bases between. The CDR3 totals 15 residues. This chain's CDR3 is CASSRKQGSNYGYTF. CDR3 DNA sequence: TGTGCCAGTAGCCGGAAACAGGGTTCTAACTATGGCTACACCTTC.

This clone was found a few times. The rearrangement links TRBV7-3 to TRBJ1-1; D is unclear. Germline lookup yields CDR1 SGHTA and CDR2 FQGTGA. The CDR3 runs to 12 residues. Trimming removed 5 bases at V and 7 bases at J, with 11 bases between. CDR3 DNA sequence: TGTGCCAGCAGCCCTAATGGCTATGAAGCTTTCTTT. As protein: CASSPNGYEAFF.